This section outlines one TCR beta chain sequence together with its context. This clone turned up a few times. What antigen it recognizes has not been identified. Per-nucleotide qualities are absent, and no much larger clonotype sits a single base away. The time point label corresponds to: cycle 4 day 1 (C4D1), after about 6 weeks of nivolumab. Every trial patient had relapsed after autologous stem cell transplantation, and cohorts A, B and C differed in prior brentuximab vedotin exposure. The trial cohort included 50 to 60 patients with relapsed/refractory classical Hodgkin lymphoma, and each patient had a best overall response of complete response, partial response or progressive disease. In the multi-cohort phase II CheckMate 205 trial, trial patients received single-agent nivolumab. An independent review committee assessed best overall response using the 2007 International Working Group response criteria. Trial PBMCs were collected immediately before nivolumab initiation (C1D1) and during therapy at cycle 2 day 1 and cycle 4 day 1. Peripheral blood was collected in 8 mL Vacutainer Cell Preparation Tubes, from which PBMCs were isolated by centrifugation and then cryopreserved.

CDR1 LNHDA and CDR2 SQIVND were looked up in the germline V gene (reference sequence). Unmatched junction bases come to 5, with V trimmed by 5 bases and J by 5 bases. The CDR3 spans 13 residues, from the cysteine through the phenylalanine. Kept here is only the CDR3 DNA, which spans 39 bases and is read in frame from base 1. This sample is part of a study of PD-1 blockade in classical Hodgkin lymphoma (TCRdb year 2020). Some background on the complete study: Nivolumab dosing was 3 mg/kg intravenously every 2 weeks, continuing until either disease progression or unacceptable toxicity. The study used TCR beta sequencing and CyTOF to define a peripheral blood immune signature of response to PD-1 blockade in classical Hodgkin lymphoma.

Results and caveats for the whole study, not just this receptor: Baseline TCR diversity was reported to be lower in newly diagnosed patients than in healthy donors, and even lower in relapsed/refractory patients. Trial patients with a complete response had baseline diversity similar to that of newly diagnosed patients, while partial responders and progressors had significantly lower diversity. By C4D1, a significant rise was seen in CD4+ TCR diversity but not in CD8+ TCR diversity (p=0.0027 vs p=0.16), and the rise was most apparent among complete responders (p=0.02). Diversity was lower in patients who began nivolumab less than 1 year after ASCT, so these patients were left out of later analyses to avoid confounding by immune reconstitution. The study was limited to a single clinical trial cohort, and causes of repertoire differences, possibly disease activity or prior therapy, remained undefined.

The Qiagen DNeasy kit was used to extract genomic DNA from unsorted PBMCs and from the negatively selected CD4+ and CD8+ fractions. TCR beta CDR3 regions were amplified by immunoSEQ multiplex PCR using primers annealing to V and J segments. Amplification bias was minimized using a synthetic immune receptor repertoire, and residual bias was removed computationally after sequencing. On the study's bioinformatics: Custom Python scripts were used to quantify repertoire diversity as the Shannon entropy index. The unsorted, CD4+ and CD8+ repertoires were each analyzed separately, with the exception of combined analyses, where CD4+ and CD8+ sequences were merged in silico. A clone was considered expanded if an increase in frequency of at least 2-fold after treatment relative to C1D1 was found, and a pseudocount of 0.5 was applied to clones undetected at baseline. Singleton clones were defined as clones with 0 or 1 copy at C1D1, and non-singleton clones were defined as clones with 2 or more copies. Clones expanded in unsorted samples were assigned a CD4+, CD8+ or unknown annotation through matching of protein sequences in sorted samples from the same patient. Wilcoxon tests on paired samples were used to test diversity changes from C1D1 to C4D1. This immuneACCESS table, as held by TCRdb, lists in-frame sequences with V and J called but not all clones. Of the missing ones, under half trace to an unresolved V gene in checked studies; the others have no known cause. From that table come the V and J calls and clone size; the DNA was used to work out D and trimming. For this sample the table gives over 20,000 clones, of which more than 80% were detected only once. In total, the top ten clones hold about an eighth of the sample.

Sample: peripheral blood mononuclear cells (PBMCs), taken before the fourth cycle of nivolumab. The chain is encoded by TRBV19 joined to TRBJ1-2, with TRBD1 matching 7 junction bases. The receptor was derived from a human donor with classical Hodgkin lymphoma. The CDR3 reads CASSGGQRYGYTF. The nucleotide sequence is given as TGTGCCAGTAGTGGGGGACAGCGGTATGGCTACACCTTC.